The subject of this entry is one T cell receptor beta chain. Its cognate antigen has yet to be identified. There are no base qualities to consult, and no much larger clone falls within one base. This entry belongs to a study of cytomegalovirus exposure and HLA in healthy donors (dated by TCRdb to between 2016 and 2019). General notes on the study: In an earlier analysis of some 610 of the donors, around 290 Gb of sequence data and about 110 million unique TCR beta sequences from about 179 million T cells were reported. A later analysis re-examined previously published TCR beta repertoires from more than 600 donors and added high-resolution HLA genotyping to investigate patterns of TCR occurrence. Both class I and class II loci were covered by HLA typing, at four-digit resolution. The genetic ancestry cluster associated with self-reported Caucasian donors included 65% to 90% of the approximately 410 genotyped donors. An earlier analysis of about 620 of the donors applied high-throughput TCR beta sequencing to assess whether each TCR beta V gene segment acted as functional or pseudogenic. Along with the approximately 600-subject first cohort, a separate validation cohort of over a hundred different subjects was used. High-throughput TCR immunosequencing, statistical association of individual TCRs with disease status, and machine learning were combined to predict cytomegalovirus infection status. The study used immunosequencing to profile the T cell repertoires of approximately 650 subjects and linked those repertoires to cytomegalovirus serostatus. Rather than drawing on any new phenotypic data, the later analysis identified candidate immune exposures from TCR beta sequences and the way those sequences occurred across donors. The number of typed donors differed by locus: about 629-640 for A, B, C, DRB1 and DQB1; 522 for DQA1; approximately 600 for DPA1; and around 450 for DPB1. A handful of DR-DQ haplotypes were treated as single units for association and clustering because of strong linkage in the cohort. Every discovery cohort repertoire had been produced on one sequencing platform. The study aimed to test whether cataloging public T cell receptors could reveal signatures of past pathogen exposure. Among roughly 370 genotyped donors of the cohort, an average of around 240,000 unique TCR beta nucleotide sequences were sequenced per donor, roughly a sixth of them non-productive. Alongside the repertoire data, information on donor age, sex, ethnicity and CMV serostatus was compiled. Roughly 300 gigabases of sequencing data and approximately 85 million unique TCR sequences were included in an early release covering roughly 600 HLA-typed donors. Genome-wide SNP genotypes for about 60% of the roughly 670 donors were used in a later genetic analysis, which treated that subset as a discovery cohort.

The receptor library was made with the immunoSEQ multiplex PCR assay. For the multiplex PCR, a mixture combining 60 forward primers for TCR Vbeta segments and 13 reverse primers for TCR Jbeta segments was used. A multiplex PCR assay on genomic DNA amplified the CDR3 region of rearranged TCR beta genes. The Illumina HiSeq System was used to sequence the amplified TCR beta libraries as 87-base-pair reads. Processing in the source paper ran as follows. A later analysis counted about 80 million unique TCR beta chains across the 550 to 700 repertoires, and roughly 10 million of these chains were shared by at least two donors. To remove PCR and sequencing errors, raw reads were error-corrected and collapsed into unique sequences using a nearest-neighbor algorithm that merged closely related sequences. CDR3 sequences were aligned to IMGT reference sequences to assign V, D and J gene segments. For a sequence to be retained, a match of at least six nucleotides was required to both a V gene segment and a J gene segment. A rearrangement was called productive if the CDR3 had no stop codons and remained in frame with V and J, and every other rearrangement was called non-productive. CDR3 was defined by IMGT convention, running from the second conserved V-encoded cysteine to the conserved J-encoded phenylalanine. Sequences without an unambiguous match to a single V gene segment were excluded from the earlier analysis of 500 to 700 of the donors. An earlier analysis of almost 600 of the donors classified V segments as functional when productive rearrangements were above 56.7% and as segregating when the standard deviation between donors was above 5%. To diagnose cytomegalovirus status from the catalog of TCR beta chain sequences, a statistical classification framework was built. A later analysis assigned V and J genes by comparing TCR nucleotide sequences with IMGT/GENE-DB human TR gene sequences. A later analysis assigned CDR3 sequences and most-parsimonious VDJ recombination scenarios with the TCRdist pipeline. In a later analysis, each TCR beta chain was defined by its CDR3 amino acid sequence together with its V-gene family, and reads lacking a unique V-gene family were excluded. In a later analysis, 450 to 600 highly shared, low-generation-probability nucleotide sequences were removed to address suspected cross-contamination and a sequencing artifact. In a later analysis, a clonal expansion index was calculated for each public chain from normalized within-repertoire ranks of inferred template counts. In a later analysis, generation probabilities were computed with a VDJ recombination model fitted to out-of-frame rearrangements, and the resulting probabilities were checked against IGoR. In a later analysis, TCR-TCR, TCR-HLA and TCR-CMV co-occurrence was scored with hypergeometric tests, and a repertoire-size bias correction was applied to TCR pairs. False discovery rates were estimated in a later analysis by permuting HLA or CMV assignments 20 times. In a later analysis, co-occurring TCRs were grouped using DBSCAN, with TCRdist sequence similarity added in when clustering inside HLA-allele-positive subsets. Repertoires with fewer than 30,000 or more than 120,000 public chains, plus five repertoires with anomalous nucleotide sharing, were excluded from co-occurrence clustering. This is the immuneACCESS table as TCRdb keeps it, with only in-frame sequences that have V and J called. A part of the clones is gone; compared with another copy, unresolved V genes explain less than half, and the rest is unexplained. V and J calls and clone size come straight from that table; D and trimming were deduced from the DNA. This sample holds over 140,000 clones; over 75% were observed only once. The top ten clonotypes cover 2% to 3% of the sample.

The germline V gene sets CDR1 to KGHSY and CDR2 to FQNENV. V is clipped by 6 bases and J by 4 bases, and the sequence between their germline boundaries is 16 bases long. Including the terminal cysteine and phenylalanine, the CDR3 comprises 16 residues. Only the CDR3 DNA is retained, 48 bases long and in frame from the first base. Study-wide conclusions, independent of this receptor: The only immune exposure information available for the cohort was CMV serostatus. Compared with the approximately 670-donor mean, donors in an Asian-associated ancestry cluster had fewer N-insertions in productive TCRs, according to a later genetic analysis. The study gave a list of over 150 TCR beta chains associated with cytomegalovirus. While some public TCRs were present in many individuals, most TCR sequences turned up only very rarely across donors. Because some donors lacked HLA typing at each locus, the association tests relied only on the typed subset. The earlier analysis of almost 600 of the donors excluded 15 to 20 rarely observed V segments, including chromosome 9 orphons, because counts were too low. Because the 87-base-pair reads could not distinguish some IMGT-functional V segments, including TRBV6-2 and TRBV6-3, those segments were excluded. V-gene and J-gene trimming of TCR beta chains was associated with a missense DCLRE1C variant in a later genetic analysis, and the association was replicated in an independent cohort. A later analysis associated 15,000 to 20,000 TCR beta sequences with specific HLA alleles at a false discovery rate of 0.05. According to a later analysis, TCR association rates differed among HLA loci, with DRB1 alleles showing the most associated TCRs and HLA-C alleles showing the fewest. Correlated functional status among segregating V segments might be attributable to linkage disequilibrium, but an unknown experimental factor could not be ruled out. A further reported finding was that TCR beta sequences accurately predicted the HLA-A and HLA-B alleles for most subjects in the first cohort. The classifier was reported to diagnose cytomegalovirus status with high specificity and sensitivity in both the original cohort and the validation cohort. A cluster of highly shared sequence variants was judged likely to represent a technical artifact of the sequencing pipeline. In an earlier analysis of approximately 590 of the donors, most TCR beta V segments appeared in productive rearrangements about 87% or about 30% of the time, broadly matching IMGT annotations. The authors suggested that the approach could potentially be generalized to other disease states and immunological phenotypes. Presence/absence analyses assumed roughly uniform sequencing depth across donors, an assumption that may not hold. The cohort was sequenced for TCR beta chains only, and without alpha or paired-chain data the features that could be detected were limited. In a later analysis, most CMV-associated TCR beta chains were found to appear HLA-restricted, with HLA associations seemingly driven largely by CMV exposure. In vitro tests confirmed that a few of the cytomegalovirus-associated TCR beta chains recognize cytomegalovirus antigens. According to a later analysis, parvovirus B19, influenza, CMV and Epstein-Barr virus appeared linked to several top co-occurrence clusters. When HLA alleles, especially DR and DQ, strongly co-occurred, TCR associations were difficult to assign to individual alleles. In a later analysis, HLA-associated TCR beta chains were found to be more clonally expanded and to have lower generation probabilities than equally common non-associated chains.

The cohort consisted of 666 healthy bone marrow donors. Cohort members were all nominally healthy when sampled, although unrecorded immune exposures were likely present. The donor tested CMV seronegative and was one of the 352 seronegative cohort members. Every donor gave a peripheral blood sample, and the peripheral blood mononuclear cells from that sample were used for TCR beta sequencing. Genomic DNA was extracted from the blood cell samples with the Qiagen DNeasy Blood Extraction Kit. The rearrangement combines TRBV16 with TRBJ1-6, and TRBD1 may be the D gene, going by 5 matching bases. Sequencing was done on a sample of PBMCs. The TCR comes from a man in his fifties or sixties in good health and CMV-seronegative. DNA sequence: TGTGCCAGCAGACCGACAGCCGATCCTTATAATTCACCCCTCCACTTT. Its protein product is CASRPTADPYNSPLHF.